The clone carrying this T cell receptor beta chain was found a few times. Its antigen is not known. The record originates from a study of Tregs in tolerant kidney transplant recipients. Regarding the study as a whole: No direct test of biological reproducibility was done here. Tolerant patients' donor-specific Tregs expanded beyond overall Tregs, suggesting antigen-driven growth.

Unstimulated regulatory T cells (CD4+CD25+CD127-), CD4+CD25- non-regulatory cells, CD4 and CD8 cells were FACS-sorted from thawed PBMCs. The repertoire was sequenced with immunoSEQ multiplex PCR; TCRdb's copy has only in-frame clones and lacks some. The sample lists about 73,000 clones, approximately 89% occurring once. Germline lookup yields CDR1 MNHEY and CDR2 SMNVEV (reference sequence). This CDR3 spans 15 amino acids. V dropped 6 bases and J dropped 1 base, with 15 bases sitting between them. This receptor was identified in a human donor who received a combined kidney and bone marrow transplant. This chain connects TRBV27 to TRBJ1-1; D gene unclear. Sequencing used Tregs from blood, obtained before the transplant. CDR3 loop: CASRNLGGWNTEAFF. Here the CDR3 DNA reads TGTGCCAGCAGGAATTTGGGAGGCTGGAACACTGAAGCTTTCTTT.